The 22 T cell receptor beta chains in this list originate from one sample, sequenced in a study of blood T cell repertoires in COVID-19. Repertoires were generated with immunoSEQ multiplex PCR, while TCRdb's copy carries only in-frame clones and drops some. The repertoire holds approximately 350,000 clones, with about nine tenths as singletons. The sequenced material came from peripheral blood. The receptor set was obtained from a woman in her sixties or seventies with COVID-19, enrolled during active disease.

In DNA, the CDR3 is TGTGCTAGTGGTTTGGGACAGGGGGCATCCTATGGCTACACCTTC. Translating gives CASGLGQGASYGYTF. The rearrangement joins TRBV12-5 to TRBJ1-2; 10 nucleotides match TRBD1. CDR1 is LGHNT, CDR2 FRNRAP, per germline. CDR3 length: 15 amino acids. The V segment lost 1 base and the J segment 4 bases; nucleotides outside the gene matches: 3.

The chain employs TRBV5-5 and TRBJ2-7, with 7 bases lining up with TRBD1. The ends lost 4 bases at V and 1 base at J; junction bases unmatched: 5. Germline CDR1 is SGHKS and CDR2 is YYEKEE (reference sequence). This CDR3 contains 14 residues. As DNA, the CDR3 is TGTGCCAGCAGCCGGGACAGCTTTTCCTACGAGCAGTACTTC. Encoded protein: CASSRDSFSYEQYF.

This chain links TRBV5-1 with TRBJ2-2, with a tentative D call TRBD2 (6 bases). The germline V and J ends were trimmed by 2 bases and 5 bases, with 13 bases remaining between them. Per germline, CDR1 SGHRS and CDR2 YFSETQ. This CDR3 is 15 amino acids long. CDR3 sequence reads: CASSFSGPRTGELFF. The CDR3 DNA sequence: TGCGCCAGCAGCTTTAGCGGCCCGAGAACCGGGGAGCTGTTTTTT.

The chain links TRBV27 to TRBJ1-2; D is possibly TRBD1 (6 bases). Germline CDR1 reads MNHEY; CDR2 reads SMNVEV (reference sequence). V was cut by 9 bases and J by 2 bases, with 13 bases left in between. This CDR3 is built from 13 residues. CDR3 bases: TGTGCCAGACGACAGGAACGGAACTATGGCTACACCTTC. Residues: CARRQERNYGYTF.

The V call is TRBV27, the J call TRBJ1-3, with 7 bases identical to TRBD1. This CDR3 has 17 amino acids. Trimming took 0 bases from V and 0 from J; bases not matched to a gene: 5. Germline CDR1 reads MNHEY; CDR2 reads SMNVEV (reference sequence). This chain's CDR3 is CASSLSTGQISGNTIYF. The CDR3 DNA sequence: TGTGCCAGCAGTTTATCTACGGGACAGATCTCTGGAAACACCATATATTTT.

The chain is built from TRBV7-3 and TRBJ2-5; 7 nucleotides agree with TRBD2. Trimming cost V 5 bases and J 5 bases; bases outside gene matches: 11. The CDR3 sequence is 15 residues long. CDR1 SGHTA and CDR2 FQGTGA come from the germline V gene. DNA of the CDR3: TGTGCCAGCAGCATTAGTGGTTGGGGAGGGGAGACCCAGTACTTC. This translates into CASSISGWGGETQYF.

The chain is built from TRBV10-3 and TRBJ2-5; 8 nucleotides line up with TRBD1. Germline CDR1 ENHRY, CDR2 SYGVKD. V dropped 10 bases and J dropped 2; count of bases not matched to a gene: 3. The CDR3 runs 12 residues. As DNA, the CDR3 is TGTGCCACCGGGACAGGACAAGAGACCCAGTACTTC. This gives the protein CATGTGQETQYF.

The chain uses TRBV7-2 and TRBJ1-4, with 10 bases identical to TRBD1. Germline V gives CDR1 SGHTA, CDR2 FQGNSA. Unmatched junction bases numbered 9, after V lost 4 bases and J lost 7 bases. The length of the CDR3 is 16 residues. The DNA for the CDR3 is TGTGCCAGCAGCTCCGCCCGGGACAGGGGTTTTGAAAAACTGTTTTTT. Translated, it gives CASSSARDRGFEKLFF.

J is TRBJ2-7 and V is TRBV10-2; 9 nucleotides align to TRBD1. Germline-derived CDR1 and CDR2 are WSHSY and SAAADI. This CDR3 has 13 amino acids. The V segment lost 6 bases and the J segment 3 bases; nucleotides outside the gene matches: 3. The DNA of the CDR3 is TGCGCCAGCAGGACAGGGGGGGGCTACGAGCAGTACTTC. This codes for CASRTGGGYEQYF.

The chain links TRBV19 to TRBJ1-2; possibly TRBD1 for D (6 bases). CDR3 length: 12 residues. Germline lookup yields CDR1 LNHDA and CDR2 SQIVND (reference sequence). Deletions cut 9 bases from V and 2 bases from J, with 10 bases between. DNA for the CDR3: TGTGCCAGCAACGACAGGAACTATGGCTACACCTTC. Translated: CASNDRNYGYTF.

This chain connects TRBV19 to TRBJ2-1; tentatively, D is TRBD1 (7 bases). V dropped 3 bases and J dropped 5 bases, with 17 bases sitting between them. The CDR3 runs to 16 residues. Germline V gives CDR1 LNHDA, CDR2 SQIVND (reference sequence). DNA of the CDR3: TGTGCCAGTAGTATTAAGGGGGCAGGGGGGAACAATGAGCAGTTCTTC. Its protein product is CASSIKGAGGNNEQFF.

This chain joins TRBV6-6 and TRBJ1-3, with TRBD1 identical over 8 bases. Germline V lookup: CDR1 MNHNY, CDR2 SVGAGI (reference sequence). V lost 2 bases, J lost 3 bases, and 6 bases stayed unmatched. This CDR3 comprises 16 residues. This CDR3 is CASSYPQGQGGNTIYF. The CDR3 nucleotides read TGTGCCAGCAGTTACCCTCAAGGACAGGGTGGAAACACCATATATTTT.

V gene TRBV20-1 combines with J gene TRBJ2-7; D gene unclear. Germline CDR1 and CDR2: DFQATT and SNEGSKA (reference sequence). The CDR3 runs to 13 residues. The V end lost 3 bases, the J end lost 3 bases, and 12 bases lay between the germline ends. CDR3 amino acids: CSASVGLGYEQYF. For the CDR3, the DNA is TGCAGTGCTAGTGTGGGCTTGGGCTACGAGCAGTACTTC.

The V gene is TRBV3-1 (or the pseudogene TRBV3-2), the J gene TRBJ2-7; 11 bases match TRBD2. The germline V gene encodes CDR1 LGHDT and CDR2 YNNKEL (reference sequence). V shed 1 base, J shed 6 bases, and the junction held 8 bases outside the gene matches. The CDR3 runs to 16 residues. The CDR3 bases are TGTGCCAGCAGCCAAGGGACGGGGCTAGCGGGGGGCGAGCAGTACTTC. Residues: CASSQGTGLAGGEQYF.

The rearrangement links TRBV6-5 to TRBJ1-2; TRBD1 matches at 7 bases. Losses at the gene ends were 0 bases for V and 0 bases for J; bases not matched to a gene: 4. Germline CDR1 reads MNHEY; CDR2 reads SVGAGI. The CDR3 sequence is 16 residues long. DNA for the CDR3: TGTGCCAGCAGTTACTCGACAGGGAAGGCTAACTATGGCTACACCTTC. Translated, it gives CASSYSTGKANYGYTF.

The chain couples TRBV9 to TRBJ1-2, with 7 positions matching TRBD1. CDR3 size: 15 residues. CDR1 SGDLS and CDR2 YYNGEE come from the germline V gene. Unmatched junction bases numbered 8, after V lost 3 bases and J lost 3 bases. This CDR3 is CASSGPQGNDYGYTF. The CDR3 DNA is TGTGCCAGCAGCGGGCCACAGGGGAACGACTATGGCTACACCTTC.

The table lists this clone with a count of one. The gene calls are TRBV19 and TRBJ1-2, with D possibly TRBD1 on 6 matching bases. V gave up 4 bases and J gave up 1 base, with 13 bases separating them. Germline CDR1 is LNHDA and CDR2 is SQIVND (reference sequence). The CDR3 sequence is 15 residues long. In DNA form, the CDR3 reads TGTGCCAGTAGTAAGGAGACAGGTCGTAACTATGGCTACACCTTC. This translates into CASSKETGRNYGYTF.

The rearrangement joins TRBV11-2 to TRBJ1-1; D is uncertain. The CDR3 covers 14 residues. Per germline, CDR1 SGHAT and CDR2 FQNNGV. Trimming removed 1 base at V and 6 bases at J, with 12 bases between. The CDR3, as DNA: TGTGCCAGCAGCTTAGGTCCCCAGGCATCTGAAGCTTTCTTT. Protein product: CASSLGPQASEAFF.

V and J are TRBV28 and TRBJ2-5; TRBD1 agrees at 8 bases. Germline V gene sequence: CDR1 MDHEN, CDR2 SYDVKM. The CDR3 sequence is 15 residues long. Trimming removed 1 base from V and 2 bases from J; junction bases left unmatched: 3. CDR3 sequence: CASSLSDRVQETQYF. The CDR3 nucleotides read TGTGCCAGCAGTTTATCGGACAGGGTACAAGAGACCCAGTACTTC.

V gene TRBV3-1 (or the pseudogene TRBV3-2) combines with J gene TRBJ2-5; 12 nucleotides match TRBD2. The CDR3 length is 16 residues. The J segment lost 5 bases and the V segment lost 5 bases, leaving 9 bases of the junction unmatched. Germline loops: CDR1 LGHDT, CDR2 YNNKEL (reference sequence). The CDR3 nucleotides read TGTGCCAGCAGCTACCGGACTAGCGGGGTCCGTGAGACCCAGTACTTC. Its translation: CASSYRTSGVRETQYF.

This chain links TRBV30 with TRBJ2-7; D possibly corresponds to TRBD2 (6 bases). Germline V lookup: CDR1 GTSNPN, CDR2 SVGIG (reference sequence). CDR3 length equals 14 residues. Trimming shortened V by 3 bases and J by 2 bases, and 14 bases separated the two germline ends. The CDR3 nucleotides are TGTGCCTGGAGGATCGGGACGGGGGCCTACGAGCAGTACTTC. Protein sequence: CAWRIGTGAYEQYF.

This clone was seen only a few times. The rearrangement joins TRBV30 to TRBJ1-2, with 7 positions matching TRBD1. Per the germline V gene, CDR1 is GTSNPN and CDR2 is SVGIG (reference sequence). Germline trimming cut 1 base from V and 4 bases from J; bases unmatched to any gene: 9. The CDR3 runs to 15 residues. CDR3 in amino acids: CAWSAPSTGAYGYTF. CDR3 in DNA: TGTGCCTGGAGTGCCCCCTCCACAGGGGCCTATGGCTACACCTTC.